This passage covers 31 T cell receptor beta chains from one sample sequenced in a study of T cell responses to AZD1222 COVID-19 vaccine. Sequenced by immunoSEQ multiplex PCR; TCRdb stores in-frame clones only, minus some. Here the sample spans 100,000 or so clones, approximately 90% being singletons. The source was peripheral blood, collected 28 days after the second AZD1222 dose. The receptor set was obtained from an adult who received the AZD1222 COVID-19 vaccine.

This chain connects TRBV2 to TRBJ1-5; tentatively, D is TRBD1 (6 bases). The germline gives CDR1 SNHLY, CDR2 FYNNEI. Trimming cost V 5 bases and J 3 bases, with 14 bases left between them. The CDR3 consists of 15 residues. The chain's CDR3 is CASSQTGNNNQPQHF. The CDR3 nucleotides are TGTGCCAGCAGTCAGACAGGTAACAACAATCAGCCCCAGCATTTT.

V is TRBV30 and J is TRBJ1-5; D perhaps matches TRBD1 (5 bases). The CDR3 runs to 13 residues. Trimming took off 4 bases at V and 5 bases at J, with 12 bases between the two ends. Per the germline V gene, CDR1 is GTSNPN and CDR2 is SVGIG (reference sequence). The CDR3 region has the DNA TGTGCCTGGACGGCTTCGGGGGATCAGCCCCAGCATTTT. The encoded protein is CAWTASGDQPQHF.

This chain links TRBV5-1 with TRBJ1-4, with a tentative D call TRBD1 (5 bases). The V and J ends lost 4 bases and 6 bases respectively, with 10 bases between them. This CDR3 is 13 amino acids long. Germline loops: CDR1 SGHRS, CDR2 YFSETQ. The CDR3 sequence: CASSLQEDEKLFF. Here the CDR3 DNA reads TGCGCCAGCAGCCTACAGGAGGATGAAAAACTGTTTTTT.

This sequence joins TRBV27 and TRBJ1-1, with 7 bases lining up with TRBD1. The V gene end was trimmed by 5 bases and the J gene end by 2 bases; junction bases not matched to a gene: 14. This CDR3 contains 17 residues. Germline V CDR1 and CDR2: MNHEY, SMNVEV (reference sequence). Written as DNA, the CDR3 is TGTGCCAGCAGTCCCGTACGGCGAGGGGGCGGAAACACTGAAGCTTTCTTT. Translating gives CASSPVRRGGGNTEAFF.

This clone was seen just once. This sequence joins TRBV7-2 and TRBJ2-4, with TRBD1 matching over 9 bases. Germline V lookup: CDR1 SGHTA, CDR2 FQGNSA. V trimming: 5 bases; J trimming: 3 bases; junction bases outside the gene matches: 8. The CDR3 is 16 residues long. DNA of the CDR3: TGTGCCAGCAGCCAGGGACAGGGAACAGGCAAAAACATTCAGTACTTC. Translating gives CASSQGQGTGKNIQYF.

This sequence joins TRBV19 and TRBJ2-6; unclear D gene. The CDR3 spans 19 residues. V lost 0 bases to trimming and J lost 0 bases, with 15 bases between them. Germline V lookup: CDR1 LNHDA, CDR2 SQIVND (reference sequence). The CDR3 protein is CASSIDSVRTRSGANVLTF. In nucleotides, the CDR3 is TGTGCCAGTAGTATAGATTCAGTCCGGACGCGCTCTGGGGCCAACGTCCTGACTTTC.

The chain joins TRBV6-5 to TRBJ1-5, with 10 bases identical to TRBD1. Germline values: CDR1 MNHEY, CDR2 SVGAGI. The CDR3 has 16 amino acids. V shed 4 bases, J shed 2 bases, and the junction held 5 bases outside the gene matches. The DNA for the CDR3 is TGTGCCAGCAGTTCAGGACAGGGGGGGGGCAATCAGCCCCAGCATTTT. This encodes CASSSGQGGGNQPQHF.

This clone appeared once. The chain recombines TRBV15 with TRBJ1-2; the match to TRBD1 covers 7 bases. CDR3 length: 16 residues. The V gene end was trimmed by 5 bases and the J gene end by 4 bases; junction bases not matched to a gene: 13. CDR1 is LNHNV, CDR2 YYDKDF, per germline (reference sequence). CDR3 amino acids: CATSSRAPGTAYGYTF. For the CDR3, the DNA is TGTGCCACCAGCTCGAGGGCCCCCGGGACAGCCTATGGCTACACCTTC. Using reference TRBV15 and TRBJ1-2 for the parts outside the CDR3, the full variable domain is DAMVIQNPRYQVTQFGKPVTLSCSQTLNHNVMYWYQQKSSQAPKLLFHYYDKDFNNEADTPDNFQSRRPNTSFCFLDIRSPGLGDTAMYLCATSSRAPGTAYGYTFGSGTRLTVV.

The rearrangement links TRBV6-4 to TRBJ2-3; D unresolved. V lost 5 bases to trimming and J lost 6 bases, with 12 bases between them. Germline loops: CDR1 MRHNA, CDR2 SNTAGT. This CDR3 has 13 residues. The chain's CDR3 is CASSLDLGDTQYF. The CDR3 DNA reads TGTGCCAGCAGTCTCGACTTAGGGGATACGCAGTATTTT.

The J gene is TRBJ2-3, the V gene TRBV7-8, with 16 bases lining up with TRBD2. Germline V CDR1 and CDR2: SGHVS, FQNEAQ. This CDR3 is built from 19 residues. V was clipped by 5 bases and J by 3 bases; unmatched bases: 11. CDR3 loop: CASSTRGTSGGAATDTQYF. For the CDR3, the DNA is TGTGCCAGCAGCACCCGCGGGACTAGCGGGGGGGCCGCTACAGATACGCAGTATTTT.

The chain joins TRBV10-3 to TRBJ1-1, with no clear D. The CDR3 covers 13 residues. The germline V and J ends were trimmed by 3 bases and 6 bases, with 11 bases remaining between them. Looked up from germline, CDR1 is ENHRY and CDR2 is SYGVKD. The CDR3 DNA sequence: TGTGCCATCAGTGACGGCAGTGTCGCTGAAGCTTTCTTT. It codes for CAISDGSVAEAFF.

This clone occurred once. This chain joins TRBV7-8 and TRBJ1-2, with a possible D match to TRBD1 (6 bases). Per germline, CDR1 SGHVS and CDR2 FQNEAQ. The CDR3 loop spans 16 amino acids. V shed 1 base and J shed 2 bases, with 14 bases lying between them. Here the CDR3 DNA reads TGTGCCAGCAGCTTAGACGGGGGGCCTGGAAACTATGGCTACACCTTC. Translation: CASSLDGGPGNYGYTF.

CDR3 DNA sequence: TGTGCCAGTAGAGCCGTAGGACAGGGAAGCACTAATGAAAAACTGTTTTTT. This sequence encodes CASRAVGQGSTNEKLFF. The J gene is TRBJ1-4, the V gene TRBV19, with TRBD1 identical over 8 bases. From germline, CDR1 is LNHDA and CDR2 SQIVND (reference sequence). J gave up 2 bases and V 6 bases, and 11 bases lay outside the gene matches. The CDR3 covers 17 residues.

This chain joins TRBV4-1 and TRBJ2-7; D perhaps matches TRBD1 (5 bases). Trimming stripped 0 bases from V and 0 bases from J, with 9 bases between. The V gene's germline CDR1 is MGHRA and CDR2 YSYEKL. This CDR3 is 15 amino acids long. CDR3 in amino acids: CASSQEYRSSYEQYF. CDR3 in DNA: TGCGCCAGCAGCCAAGAATACAGGAGCTCCTACGAGCAGTACTTC.

The genes are TRBV18 and TRBJ1-1; TRBD1 matches at 7 bases. Trimming cost V 6 bases and J 0 bases; bases outside gene matches: 10. Per the germline V gene, CDR1 is KGHSH and CDR2 is LQKENI. This CDR3 is built from 16 residues. DNA for the CDR3: TGTGCCAGCTCCCGGGGACAGAGCCTAATGAACACTGAAGCTTTCTTT. Translating gives CASSRGQSLMNTEAFF. Using reference TRBV18 and TRBJ1-1 for the parts outside the CDR3, the full variable domain is NAGVMQNPRHLVRRRGQEARLRCSPMKGHSHVYWYRQLPEEGLKFMVYLQKENIIDESGMPKERFSAEFPKEGPSILRIQQVVRGDSAAYFCASSRGQSLMNTEAFFGQGTRLTVV.

The chain employs TRBV19 and TRBJ1-2, with TRBD1 matching 11 bases. Germline CDR1 reads LNHDA; CDR2 reads SQIVND (reference sequence). The CDR3 spans 14 residues. V was clipped by 8 bases and J by 7 bases; unmatched bases: 9. CDR3: CASQDGTGGSGYTF. The CDR3 DNA sequence: TGTGCCAGTCAAGACGGGACAGGGGGTTCTGGCTACACCTTC.

The chain couples TRBV19 to TRBJ1-3; D not certain. The germline CDR1 and CDR2 sequences are LNHDA and SQIVND (reference sequence). V dropped 6 bases and J dropped 2 bases, with 11 bases sitting between them. The CDR3 length is 14 residues. Written as DNA, the CDR3 is TGTGCCAGTAGGGTTGGGCAGGCTGGAAACACCATATATTTT. It specifies CASRVGQAGNTIYF.

V gene TRBV11-3 combines with J gene TRBJ2-1; the match to TRBD2 covers 10 bases. The CDR3 extends over 17 amino acids. The V and J ends lost 5 bases and 4 bases, in that order; junction bases with no gene match: 11. CDR1 and CDR2 (germline): SGHNT, YENEEA. CDR3 loop: CASSASLAGERYNEQFF. The CDR3 DNA reads TGTGCCAGCAGCGCCAGTCTAGCGGGGGAGAGGTACAATGAGCAGTTCTTC.

This chain uses TRBV2 with TRBJ2-3; D is ambiguous. CDR1 and CDR2 (germline): SNHLY, FYNNEI. The CDR3 is 14 amino acids. Between the trimmed V and J ends, which lost 5 bases and 1 base, there was a span of 10 bases. The CDR3, as DNA: TGTGCCAGCAGTCCCCTTGAGGGCACAGATACGCAGTATTTT. Its protein product is CASSPLEGTDTQYF.

V and J are TRBV12-3 or TRBV12-4 and TRBJ1-5, with D unresolved. The CDR3 covers 12 residues. The V gene lost 5 bases and the J gene lost 4 bases, with 6 bases spanning the gap. CDR3 protein: CASSPVNQPQHF. DNA of the CDR3: TGTGCCAGCAGTCCCGTTAATCAGCCCCAGCATTTT.

The chain employs TRBV25-1 and TRBJ1-1; D unresolved. The CDR3 is 13 residues long. V was shortened by 6 bases and J by 2 bases, with 10 bases between the two germline ends. In germline, CDR1 is MGHDK, CDR2 SYGVNS. The CDR3 protein is CASRGGLNTEAFF. CDR3 DNA sequence: TGTGCCAGCAGGGGTGGCTTAAACACTGAAGCTTTCTTT.

This rearrangement joins TRBV24-1 to TRBJ1-1; 9 bases line up with TRBD1. CDR1 is KGHDR, CDR2 SFDVKD, per germline. The CDR3 spans 15 residues. The ends lost 5 bases at V and 3 bases at J; junction bases unmatched: 6. The CDR3 DNA reads as TGTGCCACCAGTGGCGACAGGGGGGGAGACACTGAAGCTTTCTTT. It yields the protein CATSGDRGGDTEAFF.

The table lists this clone with a few counts. The chain is built from TRBV19 and TRBJ1-5, with TRBD1 matching over 8 bases. In germline, CDR1 is LNHDA, CDR2 SQIVND (reference sequence). CDR3 length equals 15 residues. V was pared by 5 bases and J by 2 bases, with 5 bases of the junction left unmatched. CDR3 sequence (DNA): TGTGCCAGTAGTCCCCAGGGGGCTGGCAATCAGCCCCAGCATTTT. The encoded protein is CASSPQGAGNQPQHF.

This CDR3 is CASSSSHGTDEQYF. The CDR3 nucleotides read TGTGCCAGCAGCTCCTCCCACGGGACAGACGAGCAGTACTTC. This chain connects TRBV7-9 to TRBJ2-7; 7 bases agree with TRBD1. J gave up 5 bases and V 4 bases, and 8 bases lay outside the gene matches. Germline CDR1 is SEHNR and CDR2 is FQNEAQ (reference sequence). The CDR3 has 14 residues.

V is TRBV4-1 and J is TRBJ1-4, with 8 bases identical to TRBD1. Unmatched junction bases numbered 13, after V lost 0 bases and J lost 7 bases. Germline V CDR1 and CDR2: MGHRA, YSYEKL. There are 18 residues in the CDR3. CDR3 region: CASSQETTGGFFSEKLFF. The CDR3 DNA reads TGCGCCAGCAGCCAAGAAACTACAGGGGGATTCTTTAGTGAAAAACTGTTTTTT.

A single count supports this clone. J is TRBJ1-5 and V is TRBV7-9; no reliable D call. The length of the CDR3 is 14 residues. Germline lookup yields CDR1 SEHNR and CDR2 FQNEAQ (reference sequence). V gave up 1 base and J gave up 1 base, with 5 bases separating them. Here the CDR3 DNA reads TGTGCCAGCAGCTTAGGGTTCAGCAATCAGCCCCAGCATTTT. It is translated as CASSLGFSNQPQHF.

The chain has TRBV9 and TRBJ1-2; D might be TRBD1 (6 bases). Germline CDR1 reads SGDLS; CDR2 reads YYNGEE. The CDR3 covers 17 residues. Deletions cut 0 bases from V and 0 bases from J, with 15 bases between. The CDR3 loop is CASSVEAREGANYGYTF. The CDR3 DNA reads as TGTGCCAGCAGCGTAGAGGCGCGGGAGGGGGCTAACTATGGCTACACCTTC. Full variable domain (remainder filled in from reference TRBV9 and TRBJ1-2): DSGVTQTPKHLITATGQRVTLRCSPRSGDLSVYWYQQSLDQGLQFLIQYYNGEERAKGNILERFSAQQFPDLHSELNLSSLELGDSALYFCASSVEAREGANYGYTFGSGTRLTVV.

The V and J genes are TRBV6-1 and TRBJ1-5, with 12 bases matching TRBD1. After removal of 4 bases from V and 5 bases from J, the junction contained 6 bases not matched to a gene. CDR3 size: 16 residues. Germline CDR1 MNHNS, CDR2 SASEGT. The CDR3 here is CASSALGTGGYQPQHF. Written as DNA, the CDR3 is TGTGCCAGCAGTGCCCTCGGGACAGGGGGCTATCAGCCCCAGCATTTT.

In its sample, this clone was seen once. J is TRBJ2-1 and V is TRBV12-3 or TRBV12-4, with D unclear. CDR3 length: 11 residues. V was clipped by 2 bases and J by 9 bases, with 5 bases between them. CDR3 sequence (DNA): TGTGCCAGCAGTTTACTGGGTGAGCAGTTCTTC. Protein product: CASSLLGEQFF.

This sequence joins TRBV10-3 and TRBJ1-1; D might be TRBD1 (5 bases). The V and J ends lost 2 bases and 10 bases respectively, with 11 bases between them. Germline values: CDR1 ENHRY, CDR2 SYGVKD. CDR3 length equals 12 residues. CDR3 region: CAISEGAIRAFF. The DNA for the CDR3 is TGTGCCATCAGTGAGGGGGCGATTAGAGCTTTCTTT.

The chain has TRBV7-9 and TRBJ2-3; tentative D call: TRBD1 (5 bases). From germline, CDR1 is SEHNR and CDR2 FQNEAQ (reference sequence). The V end was cut by 3 bases, the J end by 4 bases, with 14 bases between. The CDR3 has 15 amino acids. The CDR3 here is CASSFQGLGPDTQYF. In nucleotides, the CDR3 is TGTGCCAGCAGCTTCCAGGGTCTGGGGCCAGATACGCAGTATTTT. The full variable domain, completed using reference TRBV7-9 and TRBJ2-3, is DTGVSQNPRHKITKRGQNVTFRCDPISEHNRLYWYRQTLGQGPEFLTYFQNEAQLEKSRLLSDRFSAERPKGSFSTLEIQRTEQGDSAMYLCASSFQGLGPDTQYFGPGTRLTVL.